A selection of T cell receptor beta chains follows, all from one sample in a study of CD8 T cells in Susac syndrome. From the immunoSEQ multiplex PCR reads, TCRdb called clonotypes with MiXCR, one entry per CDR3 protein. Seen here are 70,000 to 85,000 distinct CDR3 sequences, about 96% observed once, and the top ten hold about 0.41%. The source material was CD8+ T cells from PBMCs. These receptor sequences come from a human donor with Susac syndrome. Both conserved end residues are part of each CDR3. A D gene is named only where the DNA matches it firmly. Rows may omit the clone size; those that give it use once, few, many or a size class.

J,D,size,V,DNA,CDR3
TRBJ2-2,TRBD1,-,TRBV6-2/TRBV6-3,TGTGCCAGCAGCAAGCGCCAGGGGGCCGGGGAGCTGTTTTTT,CASSKRQGAGELFF
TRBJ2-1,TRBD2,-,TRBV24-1,TGTGCCACCAGTGACGGGACTAGCCTCAATGAGCAGTTCTTC,CATSDGTSLNEQFF
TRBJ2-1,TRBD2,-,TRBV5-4,TGTGCCAGCAGCATTACCGGGACTATACTCTTCTTC,CASSITGTILFF
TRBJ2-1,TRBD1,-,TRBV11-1,TGTGCCAGCAGCGGTTCAGGGGGTAGGAATGAGCAGTTCTTC,CASSGSGGRNEQFF
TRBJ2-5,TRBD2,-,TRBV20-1,TGCAGTGCTAGAGATGGGGCTAGCGGGGGGCAACAACAAGAGACCCAGTACTTC,CSARDGASGGQQQETQYF
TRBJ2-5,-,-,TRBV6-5,TGTGCCAGCAGTCGTAGCGGAATGACTCAAGAGACCCAGTACTTC,CASSRSGMTQETQYF
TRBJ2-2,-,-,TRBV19,TGTGCCAGTAGTTCCACCACGGGCGCGGGCACCGGGGAGCTGTTTTTT,CASSSTTGAGTGELFF
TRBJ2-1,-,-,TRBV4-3,TGCGCCAGCAGCCAAGCCGGACGGGAGCAGTTCTTC,CASSQAGREQFF
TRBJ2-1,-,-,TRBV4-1,TGCGCCAGCAGCCAAGGGCCCTACAATGAGCAGTTCTTC,CASSQGPYNEQFF
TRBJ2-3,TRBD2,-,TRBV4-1,TGCGCCAGCAGCCGGACTAGTGAGGCAGATACGCAGTATTTT,CASSRTSEADTQYF
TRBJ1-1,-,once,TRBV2,TGTGCCAGCCTCAGGGCCCTACACACTGAAGCTTTCTTT,CASLRALHTEAFF
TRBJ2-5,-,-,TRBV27,TGTGCCAGCAGTTTATTATCGGTTTCACAAGAGACCCAGTACTTC,CASSLLSVSQETQYF
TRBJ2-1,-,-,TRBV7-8,TGTGCCAGCAGCTCGCGGACAGGAGGGGATGAGCAGTTCTTC,CASSSRTGGDEQFF
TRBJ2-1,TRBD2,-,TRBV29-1,TGCAGCGTGCCGACTAGCGGGAGACCCTACAATGAGCAGTTCTTC,CSVPTSGRPYNEQFF
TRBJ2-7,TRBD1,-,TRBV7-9,TGTGCCAGCAGCCCTGACAGGGCCCTCTACGAGCAGTACTTC,CASSPDRALYEQYF
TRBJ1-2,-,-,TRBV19,TGTGCCAGTAGTATAGATCCGGACTATGGCTACACCTTC,CASSIDPDYGYTF
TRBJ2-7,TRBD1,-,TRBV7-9,TGTGCCAGCAGCTGGACAGGGGTTGCATCCTACGAGCAGTACTTC,CASSWTGVASYEQYF
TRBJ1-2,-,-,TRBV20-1,TGCAGTGCTACCCCCCCCTGGCAGGTGGTCGGGTATGGCTACACCTTC,CSATPPWQVVGYGYTF
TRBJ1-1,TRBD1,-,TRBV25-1,TGTGCCAGCAGTGCCGGACAGGGCTCTGAAGCTTTCTTT,CASSAGQGSEAFF
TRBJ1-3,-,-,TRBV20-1,TGCAGTGCTAGAGATCGGCACGGAAACACCATATATTTT,CSARDRHGNTIYF
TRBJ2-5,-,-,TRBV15,TGTGCCACCAGTCGGTCGAGAAAAGAGACCCAGTACTTC,CATSRSRKETQYF
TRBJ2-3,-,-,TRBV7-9,TGTGCCAGCAGCTTACGTCCAGATACGCAGTATTTT,CASSLRPDTQYF
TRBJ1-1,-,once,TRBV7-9,TGTGCCAGCAGGTTTCAGGACACTGAAGCTTTCTTT,CASRFQDTEAFF
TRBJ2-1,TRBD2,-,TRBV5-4,TGTGCCAGCAGGCGGGAGAGGTCCTACAATGAGCAGTTCTTC,CASRRERSYNEQFF
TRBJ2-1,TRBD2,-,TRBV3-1,TGTGCCAGCAGCCACGCTGGGAGGGCCAAGTGGAATGAGCAGTTCTTC,CASSHAGRAKWNEQFF
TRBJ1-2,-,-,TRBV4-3,TGCGCCAGCAGCCAAGATTATGCAGGGGAAGAGAATGGCTACACCTTC,CASSQDYAGEENGYTF
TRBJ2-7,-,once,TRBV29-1,TGCAGCGTTGAGAGGCAGGGTCAGCAGTACTTC,CSVERQGQQYF
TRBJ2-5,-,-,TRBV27,TGTGCCAGCAGACCAGGACAGCCACTTCAAGAGACCCAGTACTTC,CASRPGQPLQETQYF
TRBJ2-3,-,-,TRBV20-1,TGCAGTGCTAGAGATACGTTCGGCACAGATACGCAGTATTTT,CSARDTFGTDTQYF
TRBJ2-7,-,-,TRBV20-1,TGCAGTGCTAGTGCAACCGGTGGATCCTACGAGCAGTACTTC,CSASATGGSYEQYF
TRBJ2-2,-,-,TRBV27,TGTGCCAGCAGTTCATTCACCGGGGAGCTGTTTTTT,CASSSFTGELFF
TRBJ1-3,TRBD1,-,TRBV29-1,TGCAGCGTTTTGGGGACAGCAGCTTCTGGAAACACCATATATTTT,CSVLGTAASGNTIYF
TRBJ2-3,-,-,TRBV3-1,TGTGCCAGCAGCCAAGACCCGACAGTTTCAGATACGCAGTATTTT,CASSQDPTVSDTQYF
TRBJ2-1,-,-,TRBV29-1,TGCAGCGTGGGCCCAGGGGGGAATGAGCAGTTCTTC,CSVGPGGNEQFF
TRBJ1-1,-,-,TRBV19,TGTGCCAGTAGTATAGCTCCAGGGACTGAAGCTTTCTTT,CASSIAPGTEAFF
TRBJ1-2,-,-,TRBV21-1,TGTGCCAGCAGCAAACAGCATGGCTACACCTTC,CASSKQHGYTF
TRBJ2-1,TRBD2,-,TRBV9,TGTGCCAGCAGCGCCAGCGGGAGGCTTAACAATGAGCAGTTCTTC,CASSASGRLNNEQFF
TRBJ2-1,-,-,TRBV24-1,TGTGCCACCCAGATCCGGGGTTACAATGAGCAGTTCTTC,CATQIRGYNEQFF
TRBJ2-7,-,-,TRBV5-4,TGTGCCAGCAGCAGGGGAGTCTACGAGCAGTACTTC,CASSRGVYEQYF
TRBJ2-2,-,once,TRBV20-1,TGCAGTGCTAGGTCCTCGGTTGGGGAGCTGTTTTTT,CSARSSVGELFF
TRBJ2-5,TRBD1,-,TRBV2,TGTGCCAGCAGGTGGGACAGAATGGTAGAGACCCAGTACTTC,CASRWDRMVETQYF
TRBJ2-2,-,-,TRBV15,TGTGCCACCAGGTTACAGGGGAACACCGGGGAGCTGTTTTTT,CATRLQGNTGELFF
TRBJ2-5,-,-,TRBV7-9,TGTGCCAGCAGCCTGCCGCTGGGGAGGGAGACCCAGTACTTC,CASSLPLGRETQYF
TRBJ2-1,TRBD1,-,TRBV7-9,TGTGCCAGCAGCCCGACAGGGGATGAGCAGTTCTTC,CASSPTGDEQFF
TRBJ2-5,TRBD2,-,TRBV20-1,TGCAGTGCTAGAGTTAGCGGGAGTGGTCGAGAGACCCAGTACTTC,CSARVSGSGRETQYF
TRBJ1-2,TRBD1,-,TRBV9,TGTGCCAGCAGCGTAGTTTCGTCCATACCCGGGACAGCGGGCTACACCTTC,CASSVVSSIPGTAGYTF
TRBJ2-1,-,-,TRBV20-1,TGCAGTGCTGGAGTCGGCAGCAGCAATGAGCAGTTCTTC,CSAGVGSSNEQFF
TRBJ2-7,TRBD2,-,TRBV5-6,TGTGCCAGCAGCCCTGGGACTAGCGGGAGTTTGAACTTC,CASSPGTSGSLNF
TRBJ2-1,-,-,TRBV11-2,TGTGCCAGCAGCTTAGACGCCGCCGTTGACGACAATGAGCAGTTCTTC,CASSLDAAVDDNEQFF
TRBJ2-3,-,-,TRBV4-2,TGTGCCAGCAGCCAAGAGGACCAGTCGGGAGATACGCAGTATTTT,CASSQEDQSGDTQYF
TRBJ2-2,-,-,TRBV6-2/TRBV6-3,TGTGCCAGCAGTTGGGTCGCTCCGACCGGGGAGCTGTTTTTT,CASSWVAPTGELFF
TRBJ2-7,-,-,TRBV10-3,TGTGCCATCAGTGGGCCAGGGAGCTCCTACGAGCAGTACTTC,CAISGPGSSYEQYF
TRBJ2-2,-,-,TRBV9,TGTGCCAGCAGCGTAGCCACCGGGGAGCTGTTTTTT,CASSVATGELFF
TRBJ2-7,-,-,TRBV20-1,TGCAGTGCTCAGTCTTCCGCAACCTACGAGCAGTACTTC,CSAQSSATYEQYF
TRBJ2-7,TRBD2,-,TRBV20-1,TGCAGTGCTAGGGGAAGCGGGAGGATTTCGTACGAGCAGTACTTC,CSARGSGRISYEQYF